This T cell receptor beta chain was profiled in a study of T cell responses to AZD1222 COVID-19 vaccine. Study findings and constraints: In a largely white British group with more females than males, clonal diversity was possibly underestimated.

In the case of this clone: Its target is not known.

Profiling relied on immunoSEQ multiplex PCR, and the TCRdb table lists in-frame clones only, not all of them. The sample holds about 79,000 clones, 92% seen once. The clonotype was recovered from an adult in good health. The input for sequencing was peripheral blood, taken on day 0 of MenACWY control vaccination.

DNA of the CDR3: TGTGCCAGCTCACCACCTCCCGGGGTTTTGGGGGGCCCTGACGGCTACACCTTC. Protein: CASSPPPGVLGGPDGYTF. The chain is built from TRBV18 and TRBJ1-2, with D possibly being TRBD1 (6 bases). This CDR3 spans 18 amino acids. In germline, CDR1 is KGHSH, CDR2 LQKENI. V was pared by 0 bases and J by 8 bases, with 25 bases between.